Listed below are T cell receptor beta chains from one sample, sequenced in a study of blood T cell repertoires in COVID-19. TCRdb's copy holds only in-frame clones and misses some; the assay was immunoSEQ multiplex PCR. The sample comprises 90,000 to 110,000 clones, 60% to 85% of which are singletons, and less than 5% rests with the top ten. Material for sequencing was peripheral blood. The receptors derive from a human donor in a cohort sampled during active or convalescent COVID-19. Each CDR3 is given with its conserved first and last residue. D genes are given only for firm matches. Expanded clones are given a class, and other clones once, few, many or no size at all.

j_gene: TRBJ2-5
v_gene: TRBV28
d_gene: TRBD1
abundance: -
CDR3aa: CASSKRTGQETQYF
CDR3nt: TGTGCCAGCAGTAAAAGGACAGGGCAAGAGACCCAGTACTTC

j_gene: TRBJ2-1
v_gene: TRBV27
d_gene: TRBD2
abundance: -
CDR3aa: CASGKIPGLAGGLKNEQFF
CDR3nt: TGTGCCAGCGGAAAGATCCCGGGACTAGCGGGGGGATTAAAGAATGAGCAGTTCTTC

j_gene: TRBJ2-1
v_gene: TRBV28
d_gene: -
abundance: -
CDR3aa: CASSYPGPRDEQFF
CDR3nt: TGTGCCAGCAGTTACCCAGGCCCCCGCGATGAGCAGTTCTTC

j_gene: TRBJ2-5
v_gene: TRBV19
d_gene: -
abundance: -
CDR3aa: CASSIVAGSQETQYF
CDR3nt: TGTGCCAGTAGTATAGTGGCAGGTTCCCAAGAGACCCAGTACTTC

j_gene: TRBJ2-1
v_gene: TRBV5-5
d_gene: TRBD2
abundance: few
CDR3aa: CASSLVVGGVYNEQFF
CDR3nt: TGTGCCAGCAGCTTGGTTGTCGGGGGGGTATACAATGAGCAGTTCTTC

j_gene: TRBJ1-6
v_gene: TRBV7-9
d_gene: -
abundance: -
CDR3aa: CASTSRLPNSPLHF
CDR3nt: TGTGCCAGCACTTCAAGACTCCCAAATTCACCCCTCCACTTT

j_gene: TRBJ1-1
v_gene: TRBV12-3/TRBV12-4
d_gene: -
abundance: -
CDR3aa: CASSFVYEAFF
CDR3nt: TGTGCCAGCAGTTTCGTGTATGAAGCTTTCTTT

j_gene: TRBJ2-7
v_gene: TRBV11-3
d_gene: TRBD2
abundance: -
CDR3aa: CASSLGIAGPGEQYF
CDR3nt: TGTGCCAGCAGCTTAGGGATAGCGGGACCTGGCGAGCAGTACTTC

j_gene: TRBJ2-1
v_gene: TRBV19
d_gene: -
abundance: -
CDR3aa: CASKPPWLARRAEQFF
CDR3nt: TGTGCCAGTAAGCCCCCCTGGCTAGCCAGGCGGGCTGAGCAGTTCTTC

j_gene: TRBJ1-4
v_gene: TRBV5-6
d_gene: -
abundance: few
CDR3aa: CASSYSINEKLFF
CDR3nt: TGTGCCAGCAGCTACAGTATTAATGAAAAACTGTTTTTT

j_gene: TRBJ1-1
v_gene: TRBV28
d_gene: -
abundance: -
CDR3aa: CASSVTYRDTEAFF
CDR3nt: TGTGCCAGCAGCGTTACTTACAGGGACACTGAAGCTTTCTTT

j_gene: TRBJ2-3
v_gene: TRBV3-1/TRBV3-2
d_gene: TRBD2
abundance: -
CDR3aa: CASSQVGGNTQYF
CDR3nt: TGTGCCAGCAGCCAAGTGGGAGGGAATACGCAGTATTTT

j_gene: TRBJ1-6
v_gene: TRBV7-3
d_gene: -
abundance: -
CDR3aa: CASSPRRGSPLHF
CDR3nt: TGTGCCAGCAGCCCACGACGGGGTTCACCCCTCCACTTT

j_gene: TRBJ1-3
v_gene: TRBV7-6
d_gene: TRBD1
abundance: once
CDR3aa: CASSLGPQGGYSGNTIYF
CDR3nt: TGTGCCAGCAGCTTAGGCCCCCAAGGGGGCTATTCTGGAAACACCATATATTTT

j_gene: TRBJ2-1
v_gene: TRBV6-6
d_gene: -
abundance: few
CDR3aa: CASSYPNKRDEQFF
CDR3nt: TGTGCCAGCAGTTACCCAAATAAACGCGATGAGCAGTTCTTC

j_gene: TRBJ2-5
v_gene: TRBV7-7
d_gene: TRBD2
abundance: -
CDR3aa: CASSLEPSGIETQYF
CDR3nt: TGTGCTAGCAGCTTAGAACCTAGCGGTATAGAGACCCAGTACTTC

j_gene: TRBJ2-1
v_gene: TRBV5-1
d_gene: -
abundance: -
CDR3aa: CASSPRVHNEQFF
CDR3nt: TGCGCCAGCAGCCCCCGCGTCCACAATGAGCAGTTCTTC

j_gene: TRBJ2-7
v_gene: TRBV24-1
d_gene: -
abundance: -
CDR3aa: CATSDSQPPGVSKSHEQYF
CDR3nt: TGTGCCACCAGTGATTCGCAGCCACCGGGGGTAAGTAAGTCACACGAGCAGTACTTC

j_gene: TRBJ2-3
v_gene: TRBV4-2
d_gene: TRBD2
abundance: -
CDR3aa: CASSQDFSGIGTDTQYF
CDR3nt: TGTGCCAGCAGCCAAGATTTTAGCGGGATTGGCACAGATACGCAGTATTTT

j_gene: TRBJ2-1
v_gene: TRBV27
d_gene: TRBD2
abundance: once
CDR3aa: CASSPRTGTTYNEQFF
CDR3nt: TGTGCCAGCAGTCCTCGGACCGGGACTACCTACAATGAGCAGTTCTTC

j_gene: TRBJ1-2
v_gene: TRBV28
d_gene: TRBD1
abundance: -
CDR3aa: CASSFDPRSGDRESGYTF
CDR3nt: TGTGCCAGCAGTTTTGATCCCCGCTCCGGGGACAGGGAGTCTGGCTACACCTTC

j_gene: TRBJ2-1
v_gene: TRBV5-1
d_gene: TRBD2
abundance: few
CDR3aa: CASSLDSGSYNEQFF
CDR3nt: TGCGCCAGCAGCTTGGATAGCGGGAGTTACAATGAGCAGTTCTTC

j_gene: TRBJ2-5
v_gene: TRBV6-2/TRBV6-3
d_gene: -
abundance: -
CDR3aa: CASSYWSGGAGELETQYF
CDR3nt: TGTGCCAGCAGTTATTGGTCAGGTGGAGCAGGGGAGTTGGAGACCCAGTACTTC

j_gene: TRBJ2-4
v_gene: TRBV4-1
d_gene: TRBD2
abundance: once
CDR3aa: CASSQPQSSGRGKNIQYF
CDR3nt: TGCGCCAGCAGCCAACCACAGTCTAGCGGGAGGGGCAAAAACATTCAGTACTTC

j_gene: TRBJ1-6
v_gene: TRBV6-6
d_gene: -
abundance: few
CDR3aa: CASLPRGSGSPLHF
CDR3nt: TGTGCCAGCCTCCCTCGGGGGTCGGGGTCACCCCTCCACTTT

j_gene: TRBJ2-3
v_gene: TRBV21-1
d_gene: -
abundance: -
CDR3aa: CASSKGGRRNTDTQYF
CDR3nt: TGTGCCAGCAGCAAAGGAGGCCGGAGAAACACAGATACGCAGTATTTT

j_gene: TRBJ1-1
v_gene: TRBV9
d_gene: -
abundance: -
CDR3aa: CASSVAQNTEAFF
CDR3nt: TGTGCCAGCAGCGTAGCCCAGAACACTGAAGCTTTCTTT

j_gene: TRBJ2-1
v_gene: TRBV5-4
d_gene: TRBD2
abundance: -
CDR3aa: CASSGGLAGGSNEQFF
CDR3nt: TGTGCCAGCAGCGGGGGACTAGCGGGAGGTTCCAATGAGCAGTTCTTC

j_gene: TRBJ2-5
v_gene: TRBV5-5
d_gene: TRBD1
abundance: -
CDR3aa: CASSSRTGGTETQYF
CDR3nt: TGTGCCAGCAGCTCCAGGACAGGGGGTACGGAGACCCAGTACTTC

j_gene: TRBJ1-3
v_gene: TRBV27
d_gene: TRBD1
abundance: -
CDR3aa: CASRGQGWDTIYF
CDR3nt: TGTGCCAGCAGGGGACAGGGTTGGGACACCATATATTTT

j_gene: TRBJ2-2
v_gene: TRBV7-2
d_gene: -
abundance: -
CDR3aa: CASSRLTGELFF
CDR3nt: TGTGCCAGCAGCCGACTCACCGGGGAGCTGTTTTTT

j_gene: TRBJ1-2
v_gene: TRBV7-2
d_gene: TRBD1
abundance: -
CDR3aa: CASSLGTGGGGYGYTF
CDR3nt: TGTGCCAGCAGCTTAGGGACAGGGGGTGGAGGCTATGGCTACACCTTC

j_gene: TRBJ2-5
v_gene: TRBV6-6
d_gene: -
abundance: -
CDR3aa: CASSYFNQETQYF
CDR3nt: TGTGCCAGCAGTTATTTCAACCAAGAGACCCAGTACTTC

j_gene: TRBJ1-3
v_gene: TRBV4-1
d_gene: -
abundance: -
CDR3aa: CASSQVIGSSSGNTIYF
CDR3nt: TGCGCCAGCAGCCAAGTAATCGGGAGCAGCTCTGGAAACACCATATATTTT

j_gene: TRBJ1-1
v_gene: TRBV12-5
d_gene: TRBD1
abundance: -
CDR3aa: CASGPQGRVGEAFF
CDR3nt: TGTGCTAGTGGACCACAGGGGCGAGTGGGTGAAGCTTTCTTT

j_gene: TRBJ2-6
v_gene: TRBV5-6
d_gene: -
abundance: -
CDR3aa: CASSLAGTGANVLTF
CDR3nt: TGTGCCAGCAGCTTGGCGGGGACTGGGGCCAACGTCCTGACTTTC

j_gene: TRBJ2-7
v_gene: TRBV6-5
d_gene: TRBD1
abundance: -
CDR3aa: CASSVNRGAYEQYF
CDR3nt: TGTGCCAGCAGCGTGAACAGGGGAGCCTACGAGCAGTACTTC

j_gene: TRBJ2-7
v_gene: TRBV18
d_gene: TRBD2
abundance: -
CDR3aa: CASSPGAGRGWEQYF
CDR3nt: TGTGCCAGCTCACCAGGAGCGGGACGAGGATGGGAGCAGTACTTC

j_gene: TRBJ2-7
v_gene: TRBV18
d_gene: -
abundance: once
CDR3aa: CASSPQGSYEQYF
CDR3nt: TGTGCCAGCTCACCGCAGGGCTCCTACGAGCAGTACTTC

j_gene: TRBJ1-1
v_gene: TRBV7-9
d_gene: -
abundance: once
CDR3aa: CASSLVLNTEAFF
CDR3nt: TGTGCCAGCAGCTTAGTATTAAACACTGAAGCTTTCTTT

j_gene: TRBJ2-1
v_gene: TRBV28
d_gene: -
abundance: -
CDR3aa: CASSSVVPRHEQFF
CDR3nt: TGTGCCAGCAGTAGTGTGGTACCGCGGCATGAGCAGTTCTTC

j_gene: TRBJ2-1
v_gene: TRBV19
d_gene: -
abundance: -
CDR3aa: CATRQLGSYNEQFF
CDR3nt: TGTGCCACAAGACAGCTAGGCTCCTACAATGAGCAGTTCTTC

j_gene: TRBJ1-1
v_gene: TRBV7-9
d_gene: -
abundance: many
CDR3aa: CAGLRGDTEAFF
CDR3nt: TGTGCCGGTTTGCGGGGGGACACTGAAGCTTTCTTT

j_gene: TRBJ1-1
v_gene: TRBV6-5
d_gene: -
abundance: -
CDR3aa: CASSYRLEGGGAFF
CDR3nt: TGTGCCAGCAGTTACCGCCTCGAGGGGGGGGGAGCTTTCTTT

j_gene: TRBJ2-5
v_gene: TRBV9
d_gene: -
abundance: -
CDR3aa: CASSVELGPQYF
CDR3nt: TGTGCCAGCAGCGTAGAACTAGGGCCCCAGTACTTC

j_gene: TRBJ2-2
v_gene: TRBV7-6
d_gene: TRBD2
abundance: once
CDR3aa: CASSELAGGLVTGELFF
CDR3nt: TGTGCCAGCAGTGAACTAGCGGGGGGGCTGGTCACCGGGGAGCTGTTTTTT

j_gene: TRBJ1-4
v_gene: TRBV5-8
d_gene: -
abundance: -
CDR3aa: CASREEFNEKLFF
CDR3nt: TGTGCCAGCCGGGAGGAATTCAATGAAAAACTGTTTTTT

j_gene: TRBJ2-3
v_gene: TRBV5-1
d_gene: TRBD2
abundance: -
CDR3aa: CASSPMGGGTTDTQYF
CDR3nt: TGCGCCAGCAGCCCCATGGGGGGAGGGACCACAGATACGCAGTATTTT

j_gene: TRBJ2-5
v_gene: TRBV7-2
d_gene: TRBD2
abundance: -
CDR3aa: CASTAWGLAGGQETQYF
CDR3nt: TGTGCCAGCACAGCTTGGGGACTAGCGGGGGGGCAAGAGACCCAGTACTTC

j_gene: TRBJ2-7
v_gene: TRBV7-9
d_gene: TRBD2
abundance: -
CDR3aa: CASSLDGTSGYEQYF
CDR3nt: TGTGCCAGCAGCTTAGACGGGACTAGCGGCTACGAGCAGTACTTC

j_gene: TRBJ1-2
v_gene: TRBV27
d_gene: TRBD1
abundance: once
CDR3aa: CASGPAGGRANYGYTF
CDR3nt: TGTGCCAGCGGCCCCGCAGGGGGAAGGGCTAACTATGGCTACACCTTC

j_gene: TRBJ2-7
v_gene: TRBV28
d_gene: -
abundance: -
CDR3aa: CASSFDFFQGGYEQYF
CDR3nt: TGTGCCAGCAGTTTTGATTTTTTTCAGGGGGGATACGAGCAGTACTTC

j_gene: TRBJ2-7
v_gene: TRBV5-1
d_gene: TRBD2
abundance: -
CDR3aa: CASSLGGGLSYEQYF
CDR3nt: TGCGCCAGCAGCTTGGGCGGGGGGCTCTCCTACGAGCAGTACTTC

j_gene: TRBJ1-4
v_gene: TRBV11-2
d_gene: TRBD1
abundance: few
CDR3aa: CASSFGTGVNEKLFF
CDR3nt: TGTGCCAGCAGCTTCGGGACAGGGGTAAATGAAAAACTGTTTTTT

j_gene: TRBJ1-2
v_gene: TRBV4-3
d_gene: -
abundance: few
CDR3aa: CASSQGLGYTF
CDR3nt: TGCGCCAGCAGCCAAGGGCTTGGCTACACCTTC

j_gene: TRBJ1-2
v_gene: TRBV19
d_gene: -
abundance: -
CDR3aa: CASSIPPTGNGYTF
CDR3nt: TGTGCCAGTAGTATTCCCCCTACAGGGAATGGCTACACCTTC

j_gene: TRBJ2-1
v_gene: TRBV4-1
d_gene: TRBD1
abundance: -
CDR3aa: CASRRTGRGEQFF
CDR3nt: TGCGCCAGCAGAAGGACAGGGCGGGGTGAGCAGTTCTTC

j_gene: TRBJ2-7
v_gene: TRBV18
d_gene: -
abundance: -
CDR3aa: CASSPPYGSATNYEQYF
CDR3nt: TGTGCCAGCTCACCACCATACGGGAGTGCCACAAACTACGAGCAGTACTTC

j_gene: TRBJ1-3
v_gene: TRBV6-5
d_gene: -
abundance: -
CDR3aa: CASSYFPGLGTIYF
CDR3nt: TGTGCCAGCAGTTACTTCCCAGGGTTAGGCACCATATATTTT